The T cell receptor beta chain described here comes from a study of lymphopenia after photon versus proton radiotherapy. Germline V gives CDR1 SGHDT, CDR2 YYEEEE. CDR3 size: 15 residues. With 3 bases clipped from V and 6 bases from J, the junction kept 5 bases outside the gene matches. Using immunoSEQ multiplex PCR, the repertoire was profiled, and TCRdb retains in-frame clones only, with some absent. There are about 30,000 clones in the sample; more than 75% occur only once, and approximately 50% lies in the top ten. The TCR originated in an older woman with cholangiocarcinoma. Some clones in this sample may be carry-over from other donors' samples. The genes are TRBV5-6 and TRBJ2-1; 11 positions agree with TRBD2. The starting material was peripheral blood, obtained from a patient treated with proton-based radiotherapy. CDR3 region: CASSSGTSGFNEQFF. The CDR3 DNA reads as TGTGCCAGCAGCTCCGGGACTAGCGGATTCAATGAGCAGTTCTTC. Full variable domain (outside the CDR3, taken from reference TRBV5-6 and TRBJ2-1): DAGVTQSPTHLIKTRGQQVTLRCSPKSGHDTVSWYQQALGQGPQFIFQYYEEEERQRGNFPDRFSGHQFPNYSSELNVNALLLGDSALYLCASSSGTSGFNEQFFGPGTRLTVL.